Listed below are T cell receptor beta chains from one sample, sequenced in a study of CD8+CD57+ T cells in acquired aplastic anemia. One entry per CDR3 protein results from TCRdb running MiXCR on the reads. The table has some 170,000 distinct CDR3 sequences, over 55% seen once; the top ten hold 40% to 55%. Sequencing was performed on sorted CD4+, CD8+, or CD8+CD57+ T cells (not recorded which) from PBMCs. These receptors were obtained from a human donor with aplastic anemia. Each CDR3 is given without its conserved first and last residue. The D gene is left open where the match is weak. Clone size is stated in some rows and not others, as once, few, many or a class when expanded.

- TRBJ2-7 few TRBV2 ATTDLLTYEQY
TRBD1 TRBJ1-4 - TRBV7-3 ASSLPGQGTQKLF
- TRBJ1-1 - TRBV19 ASSSRLEAF
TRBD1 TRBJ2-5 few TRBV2 AGARDRQETQY
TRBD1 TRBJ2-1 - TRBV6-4 ASSEQQGAMKQF
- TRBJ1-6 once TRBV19 ASTRARLPSYNSPLH
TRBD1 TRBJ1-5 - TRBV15 ATSTGQGYNQPQH
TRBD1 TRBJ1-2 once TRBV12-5 ASGFIQGDRHGYT
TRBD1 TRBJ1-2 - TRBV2 ASKGGGGYGYT
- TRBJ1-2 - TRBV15 ATSRGGTPIET
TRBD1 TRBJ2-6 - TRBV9 ASSVTGGSSGANVLT
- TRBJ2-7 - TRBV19 ASAGQPYEQY
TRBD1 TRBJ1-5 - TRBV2 ASSEDRGLGQPQH
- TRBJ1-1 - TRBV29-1 SAGGGLGYTKAY
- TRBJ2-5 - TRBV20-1 SAPSRTRETQY
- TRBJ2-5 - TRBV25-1 ASSENWVAQY
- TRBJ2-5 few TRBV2 ATGQPQETQY
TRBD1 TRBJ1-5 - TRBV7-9 ASSLQGGVNQPQH
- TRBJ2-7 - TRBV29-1 SVDRGSSYEQY
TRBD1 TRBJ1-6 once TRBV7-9 ASSFRQGGTHSPLH
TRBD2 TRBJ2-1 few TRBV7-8 ASRYRLAGTEQF
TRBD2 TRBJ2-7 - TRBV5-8 ASSLEVSGSATYEQY
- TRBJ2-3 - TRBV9 ASSVTGTSTDTQY
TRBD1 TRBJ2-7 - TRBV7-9 ASSSDRGGPYEQY
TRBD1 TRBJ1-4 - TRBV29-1 NVQAGTENEELF
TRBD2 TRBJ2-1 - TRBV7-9 ASSLGLAGVLEQF
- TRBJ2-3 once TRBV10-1 ASSEQIADTQY
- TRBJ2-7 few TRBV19 ASSIGVTPTYEQY
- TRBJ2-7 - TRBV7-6 ASSLGGRGYEQY
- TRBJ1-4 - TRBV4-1 ASSQDGEKLF
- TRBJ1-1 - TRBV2 ASSEGTVVGNTEAF
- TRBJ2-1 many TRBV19 ASNSYNEQF
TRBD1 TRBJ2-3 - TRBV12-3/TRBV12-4 ASSPGQNRDTQY
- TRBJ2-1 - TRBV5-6 ASSLRTGAYNEQF
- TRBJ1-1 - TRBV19 ASSIDEDTEAF
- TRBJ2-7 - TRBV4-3 ASSQGTYSYEQY
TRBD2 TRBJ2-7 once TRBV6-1 ASTEFRAGDLGEQY
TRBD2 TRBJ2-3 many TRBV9 ASSVTSGGAMADTQY
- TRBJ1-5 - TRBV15 ATSREAATSNQPQH
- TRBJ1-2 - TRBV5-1 ASSLAGRGGGYT
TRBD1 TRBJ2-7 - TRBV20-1 SAITGTGTYEQY
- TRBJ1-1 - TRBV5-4 ASSALSTEAF
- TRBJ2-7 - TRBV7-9 ASSPQGIAYEQY
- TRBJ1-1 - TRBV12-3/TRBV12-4 ASSLWGSTEAF
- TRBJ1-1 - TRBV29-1 SVVYQGNTEAF
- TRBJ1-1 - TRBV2 ASSRGEVTEAF
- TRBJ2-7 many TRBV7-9 ASSEGRGSGEQY
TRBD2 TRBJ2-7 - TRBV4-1 ASSQPSGGDEQY
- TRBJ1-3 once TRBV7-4 ASSLGFGAASGNTIY
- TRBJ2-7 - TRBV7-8 ASSDPPGRTGYEQY
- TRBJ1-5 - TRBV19 ASSIVISRPQH
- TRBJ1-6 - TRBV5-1 ASSPAAGSTYNSPLH
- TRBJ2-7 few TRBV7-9 ASSSTRILYEQY
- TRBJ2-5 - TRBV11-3 ASSLTAGSQETQY
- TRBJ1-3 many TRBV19 ASSARGSYSGNTIY
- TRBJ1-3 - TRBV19 ASSLQGRGNTIY
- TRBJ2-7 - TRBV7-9 ASSPPRAGVGEQY
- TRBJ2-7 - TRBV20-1 SARATVGGEQY
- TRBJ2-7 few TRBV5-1 ASSFGGQHEQY